One sample yielded the 9 T cell receptor beta chains listed below, sequenced in a study of early T cells in non-severe SARS-CoV-2 infection. One entry per CDR3 protein, called by TCRdb with MiXCR from the 5' RACE reads. The data show about 50,000 distinct CDR3 sequences, with roughly 9.3% seen just once and around 14% held by the top ten. The sample taken for sequencing was whole blood. The receptors come from an adult who was a healthcare worker with PCR-confirmed SARS-CoV-2 infection or an uninfected control (not recorded which).

This clonotype came up a few times. This chain links TRBV7-9 with TRBJ2-1; the D is unclear. The germline V gene has CDR1 SEHNR and CDR2 FQNEAQ (reference sequence). With 2 bases removed from V and 10 bases from J, the gap between germline ends came to 6 bases. The CDR3 sequence is 11 residues long. The CDR3 nucleotides read TGTGCCAGCAGCTTAAGTATGGAGCAGTTCTTC. Amino acids: CASSLSMEQFF.

This clonotype was seen at least ten times. The chain links TRBV12-3 or TRBV12-4 to TRBJ1-1; 7 bases are shared with TRBD1. Trimming cost V 7 bases and J 11 bases; bases outside gene matches: 7. The CDR3 loop spans 11 amino acids. CDR3 DNA: TGTGCCAGCAACAGGGGTGTGGGGGCTTTCTTT. Its protein is CASNRGVGAFF.

The chain employs TRBV19 and TRBJ2-5, with D possibly being TRBD1 or TRBD2 (7 bases each). The ends were cut back, 9 bases at V and 4 bases at J, with 15 bases in the middle. The CDR3 is 13 residues long. The germline gives CDR1 LNHDA, CDR2 SQIVND (reference sequence). The CDR3 bases are TGTGCCAGCAGGGGGGGCGCGGGAGAGACCCAGTACTTC. Its translation: CASRGGAGETQYF.

The V call is TRBV3-1, the J call TRBJ2-7, with 13 nucleotides matching TRBD2. CDR3 size: 18 residues. The V gene end was trimmed by 6 bases and the J gene end by 6 bases; junction bases not matched to a gene: 17. Per the germline V gene, CDR1 is LGHDT and CDR2 is YNNKEL (reference sequence). The CDR3 DNA sequence: TGTGCCAGCAGACAGGGACTAGCGGGAAAGTCAGGGGAAGGCGAGCAGTACTTC. It yields the protein CASRQGLAGKSGEGEQYF.

Ten or more counts support this clonotype. The chain combines TRBV6-2 or TRBV6-3 with TRBJ2-7; 8 bases line up with TRBD2. V lost 7 bases and J lost 2; bases outside the gene matches: 7. Germline V lookup: CDR1 MNHEY, CDR2 SVGEGT. The length of the CDR3 is 14 residues. The CDR3 bases are TGTGCCAGCAACTCCCCAGCGGGAGCCTACGAGCAGTACTTC. Residues: CASNSPAGAYEQYF.

The V gene is TRBV12-5, the J gene TRBJ2-1; D perhaps matches TRBD1 (6 bases). The V end lost 6 bases, the J end lost 5 bases, and 20 bases lay between the germline ends. Germline V gives CDR1 LGHNT, CDR2 FRNRAP. This CDR3 comprises 16 residues. CDR3 protein: CASGPGVLGANNEQFF. The CDR3 DNA sequence: TGTGCTAGTGGCCCTGGGGTCTTGGGGGCTAACAATGAGCAGTTCTTC.

This clonotype showed up just a few times. This CDR3 is CASSWGQPSSGNTIYF. CDR3 DNA sequence: TGTGCCAGCAGTTGGGGACAGCCAAGCTCTGGAAACACCATATATTTT. The V gene is TRBV6-2 or TRBV6-3, the J gene TRBJ1-3; 7 bases align to TRBD1. The CDR3 runs 16 residues. Trimming took 4 bases from V and 0 from J; bases not matched to a gene: 6. CDR1 is MNHEY and CDR2 is SVGEGT in the germline V gene.

This clonotype was seen many times. This chain joins TRBV20-1 and TRBJ1-4; 9 bases are a match to TRBD1. This CDR3 is 16 amino acids long. V dropped 6 bases and J dropped 4; count of bases not matched to a gene: 12. The germline gives CDR1 DFQATT, CDR2 SNEGSKA (reference sequence). The DNA of the CDR3 is TGCAGTGCACCGGGACAGGGTCTTAACAGTAATGAAAAACTGTTTTTT. It is translated as CSAPGQGLNSNEKLFF.

This chain links TRBV7-9 with TRBJ2-1; TRBD1 matches 10 bases. CDR3 size: 16 residues. The trim removed 4 bases at V and 4 bases at J, leaving 7 bases unmatched. The V gene's germline CDR1 is SEHNR and CDR2 FQNEAQ (reference sequence). CDR3 residues: CASSSLGTGAYNEQFF. CDR3 DNA: TGTGCCAGCAGCTCTCTGGGGACAGGGGCGTACAATGAGCAGTTCTTC. Supplemented by reference TRBV7-9 and TRBJ2-1, the full variable domain reads DTGVSQNPRHKITKRGQNVTFRCDPISEHNRLYWYRQTLGQGPEFLTYFQNEAQLEKSRLLSDRFSAERPKGSFSTLEIQRTEQGDSAMYLCASSSLGTGAYNEQFFGPGTRLTVL.